This T cell receptor (beta chain) stems from a study of cytomegalovirus exposure and HLA in healthy donors. Across the study: Researchers previously reported finding some 110 million unique TCR beta sequences from approximately 200 million T cells.

PCR was performed using 60 Vbeta and 13 Jbeta primers. Sequencing used immunoSEQ multiplex PCR; TCRdb keeps in-frame clones, though not all of them. The table shows some 270,000 clones, with around nine tenths occurring only once. V gave up 4 bases and J gave up 5 bases; unmatched junction bases: 3. The CDR3 contains 14 residues. Per the germline V gene, CDR1 is SGHRS and CDR2 is YFSETQ. The source material was PBMCs. This TCR derives from a girl under 10 years old in good health and CMV-seronegative. V gene TRBV5-1 combines with J gene TRBJ2-7, with 13 bases that match TRBD2. In DNA, the CDR3 is TGCGCCAGCAGCAAAGGACTAGCGGGAGACGAGCAGTACTTC. This codes for CASSKGLAGDEQYF. Together with reference TRBV5-1 and TRBJ2-7, the CDR3 gives the full variable domain: KAGVTQTPRYLIKTRGQQVTLSCSPISGHRSVSWYQQTPGQGLQFLFEYFSETQRNKGNFPGRFSGRQFSNSRSEMNVSTLELGDSALYLCASSKGLAGDEQYFGPGTRLTVT.